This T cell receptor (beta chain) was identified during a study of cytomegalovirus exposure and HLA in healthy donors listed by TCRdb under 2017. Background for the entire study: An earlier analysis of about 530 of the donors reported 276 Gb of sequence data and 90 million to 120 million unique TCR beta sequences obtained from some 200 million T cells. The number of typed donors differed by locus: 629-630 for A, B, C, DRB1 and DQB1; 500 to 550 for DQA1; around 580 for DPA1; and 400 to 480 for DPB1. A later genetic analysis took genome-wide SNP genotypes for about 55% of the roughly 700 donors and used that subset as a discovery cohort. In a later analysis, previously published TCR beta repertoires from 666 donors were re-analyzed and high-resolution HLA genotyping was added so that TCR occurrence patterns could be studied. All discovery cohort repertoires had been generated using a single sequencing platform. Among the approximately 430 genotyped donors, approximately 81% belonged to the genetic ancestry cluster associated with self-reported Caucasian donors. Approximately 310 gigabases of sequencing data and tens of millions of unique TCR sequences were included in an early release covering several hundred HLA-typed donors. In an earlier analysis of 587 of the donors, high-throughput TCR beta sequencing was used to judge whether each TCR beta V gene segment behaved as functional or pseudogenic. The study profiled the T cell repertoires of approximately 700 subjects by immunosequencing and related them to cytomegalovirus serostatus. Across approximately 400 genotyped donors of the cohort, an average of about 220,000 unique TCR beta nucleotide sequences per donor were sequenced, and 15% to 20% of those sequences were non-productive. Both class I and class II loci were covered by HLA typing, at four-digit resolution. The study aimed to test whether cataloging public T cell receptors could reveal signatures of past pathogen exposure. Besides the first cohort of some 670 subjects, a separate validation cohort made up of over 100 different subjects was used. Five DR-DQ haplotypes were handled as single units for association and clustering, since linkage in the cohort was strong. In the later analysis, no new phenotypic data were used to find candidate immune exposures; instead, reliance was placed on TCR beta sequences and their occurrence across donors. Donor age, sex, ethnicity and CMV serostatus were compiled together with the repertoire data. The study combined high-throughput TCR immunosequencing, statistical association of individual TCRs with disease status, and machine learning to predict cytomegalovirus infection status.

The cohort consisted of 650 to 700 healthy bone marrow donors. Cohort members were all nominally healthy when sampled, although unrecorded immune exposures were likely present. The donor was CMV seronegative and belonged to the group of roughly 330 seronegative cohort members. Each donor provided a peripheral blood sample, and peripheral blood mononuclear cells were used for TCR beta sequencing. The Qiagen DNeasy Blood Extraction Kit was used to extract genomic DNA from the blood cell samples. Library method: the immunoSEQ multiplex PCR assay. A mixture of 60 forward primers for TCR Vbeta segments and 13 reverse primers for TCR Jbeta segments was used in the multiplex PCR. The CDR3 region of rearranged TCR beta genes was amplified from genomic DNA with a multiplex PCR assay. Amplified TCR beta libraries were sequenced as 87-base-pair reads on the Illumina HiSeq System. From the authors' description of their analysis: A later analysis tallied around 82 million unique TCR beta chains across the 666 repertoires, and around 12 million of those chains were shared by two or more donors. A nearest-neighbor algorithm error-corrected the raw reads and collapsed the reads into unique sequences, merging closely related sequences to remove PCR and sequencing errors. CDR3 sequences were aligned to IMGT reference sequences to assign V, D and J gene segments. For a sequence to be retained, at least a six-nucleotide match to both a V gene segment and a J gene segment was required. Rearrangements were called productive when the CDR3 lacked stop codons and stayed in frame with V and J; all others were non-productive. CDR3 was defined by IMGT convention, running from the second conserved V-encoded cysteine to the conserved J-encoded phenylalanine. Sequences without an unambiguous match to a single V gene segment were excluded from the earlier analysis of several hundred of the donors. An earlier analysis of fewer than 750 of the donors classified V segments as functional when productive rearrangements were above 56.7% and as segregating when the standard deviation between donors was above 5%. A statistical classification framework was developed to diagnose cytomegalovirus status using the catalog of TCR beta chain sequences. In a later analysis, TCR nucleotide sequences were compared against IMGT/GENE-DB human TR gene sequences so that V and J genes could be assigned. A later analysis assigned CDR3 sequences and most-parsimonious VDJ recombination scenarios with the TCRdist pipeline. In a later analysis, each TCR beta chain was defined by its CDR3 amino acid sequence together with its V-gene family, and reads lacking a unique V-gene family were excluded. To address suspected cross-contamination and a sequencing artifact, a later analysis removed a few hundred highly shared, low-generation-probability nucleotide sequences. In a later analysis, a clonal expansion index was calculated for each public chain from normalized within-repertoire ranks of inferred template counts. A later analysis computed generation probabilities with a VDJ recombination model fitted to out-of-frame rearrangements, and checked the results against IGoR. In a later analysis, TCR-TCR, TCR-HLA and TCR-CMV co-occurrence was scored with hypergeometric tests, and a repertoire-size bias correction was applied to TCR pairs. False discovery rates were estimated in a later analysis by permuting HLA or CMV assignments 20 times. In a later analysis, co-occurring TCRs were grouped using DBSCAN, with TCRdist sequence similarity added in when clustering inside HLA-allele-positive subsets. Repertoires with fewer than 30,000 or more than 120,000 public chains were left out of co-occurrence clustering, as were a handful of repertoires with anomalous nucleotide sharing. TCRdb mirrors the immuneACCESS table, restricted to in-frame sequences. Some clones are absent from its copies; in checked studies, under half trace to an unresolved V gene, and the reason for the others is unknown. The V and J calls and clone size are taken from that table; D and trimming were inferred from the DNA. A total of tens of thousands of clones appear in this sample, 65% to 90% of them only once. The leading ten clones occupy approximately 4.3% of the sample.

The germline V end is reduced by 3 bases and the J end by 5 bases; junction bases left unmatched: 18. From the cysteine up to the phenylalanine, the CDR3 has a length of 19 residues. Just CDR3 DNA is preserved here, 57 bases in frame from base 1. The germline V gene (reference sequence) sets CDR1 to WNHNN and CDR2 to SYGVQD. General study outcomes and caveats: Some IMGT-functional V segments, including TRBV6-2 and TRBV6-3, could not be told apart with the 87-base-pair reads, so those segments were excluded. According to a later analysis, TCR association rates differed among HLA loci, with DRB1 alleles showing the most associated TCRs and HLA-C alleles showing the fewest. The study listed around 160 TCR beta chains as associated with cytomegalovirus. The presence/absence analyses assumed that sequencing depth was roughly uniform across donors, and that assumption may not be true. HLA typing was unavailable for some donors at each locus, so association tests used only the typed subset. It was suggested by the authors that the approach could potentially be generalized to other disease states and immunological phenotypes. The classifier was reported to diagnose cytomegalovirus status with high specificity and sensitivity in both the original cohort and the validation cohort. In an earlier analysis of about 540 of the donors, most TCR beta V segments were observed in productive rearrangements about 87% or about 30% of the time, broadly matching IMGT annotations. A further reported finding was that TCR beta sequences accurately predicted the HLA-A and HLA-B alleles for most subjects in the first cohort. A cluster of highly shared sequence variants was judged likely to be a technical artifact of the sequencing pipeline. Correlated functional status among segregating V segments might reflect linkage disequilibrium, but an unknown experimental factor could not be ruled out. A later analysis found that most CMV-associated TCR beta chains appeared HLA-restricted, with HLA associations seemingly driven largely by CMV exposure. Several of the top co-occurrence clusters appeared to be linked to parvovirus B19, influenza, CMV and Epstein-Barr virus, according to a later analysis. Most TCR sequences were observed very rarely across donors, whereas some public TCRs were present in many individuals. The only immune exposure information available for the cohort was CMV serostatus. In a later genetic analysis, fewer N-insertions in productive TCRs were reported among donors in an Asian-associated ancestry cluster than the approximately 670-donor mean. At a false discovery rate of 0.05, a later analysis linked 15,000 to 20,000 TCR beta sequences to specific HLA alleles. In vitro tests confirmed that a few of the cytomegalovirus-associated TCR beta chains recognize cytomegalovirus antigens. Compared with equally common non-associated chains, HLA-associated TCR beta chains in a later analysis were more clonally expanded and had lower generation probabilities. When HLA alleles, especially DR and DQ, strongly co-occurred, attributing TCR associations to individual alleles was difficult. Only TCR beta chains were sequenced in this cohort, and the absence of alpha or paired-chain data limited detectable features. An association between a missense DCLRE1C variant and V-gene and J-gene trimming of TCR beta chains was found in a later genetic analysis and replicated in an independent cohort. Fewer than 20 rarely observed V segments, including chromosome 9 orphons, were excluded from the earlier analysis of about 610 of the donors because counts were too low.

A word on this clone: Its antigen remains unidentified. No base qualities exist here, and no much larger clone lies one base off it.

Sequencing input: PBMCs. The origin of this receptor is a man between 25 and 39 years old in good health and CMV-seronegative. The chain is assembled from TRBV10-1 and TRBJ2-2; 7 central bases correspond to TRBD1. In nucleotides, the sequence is TGCGCCAGCAGTGATTCTACGGCAGGGGGAAGCTTTCTTACCGGGGAGCTGTTTTTT. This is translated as CASSDSTAGGSFLTGELFF.